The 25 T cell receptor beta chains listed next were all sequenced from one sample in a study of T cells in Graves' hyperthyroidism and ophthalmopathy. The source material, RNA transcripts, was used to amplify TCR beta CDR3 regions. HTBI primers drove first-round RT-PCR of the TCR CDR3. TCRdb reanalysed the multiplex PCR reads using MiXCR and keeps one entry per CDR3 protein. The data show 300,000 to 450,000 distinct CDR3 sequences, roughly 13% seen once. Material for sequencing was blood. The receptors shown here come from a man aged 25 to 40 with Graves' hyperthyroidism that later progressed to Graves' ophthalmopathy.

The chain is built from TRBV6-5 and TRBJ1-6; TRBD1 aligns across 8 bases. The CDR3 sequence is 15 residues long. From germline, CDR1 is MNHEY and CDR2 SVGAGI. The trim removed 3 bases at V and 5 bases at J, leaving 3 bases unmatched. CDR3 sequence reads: CASSYDRGDNSPLHF. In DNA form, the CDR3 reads TGTGCCAGCAGTTATGACAGGGGCGATAATTCACCCCTCCACTTT.

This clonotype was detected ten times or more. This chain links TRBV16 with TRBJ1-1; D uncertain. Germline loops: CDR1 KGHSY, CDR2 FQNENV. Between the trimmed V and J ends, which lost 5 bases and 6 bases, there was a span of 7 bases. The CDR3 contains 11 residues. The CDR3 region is CASSGRSEAFF. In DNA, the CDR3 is TGTGCCAGCAGCGGGAGATCTGAAGCTTTCTTT.

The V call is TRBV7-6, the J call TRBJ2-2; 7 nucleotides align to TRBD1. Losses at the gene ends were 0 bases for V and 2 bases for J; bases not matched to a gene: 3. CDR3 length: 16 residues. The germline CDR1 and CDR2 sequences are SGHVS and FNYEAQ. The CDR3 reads CASSLAGGRNTGELFF. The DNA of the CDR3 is TGTGCCAGCAGCTTAGCAGGGGGCAGAAACACCGGGGAGCTGTTTTTT.

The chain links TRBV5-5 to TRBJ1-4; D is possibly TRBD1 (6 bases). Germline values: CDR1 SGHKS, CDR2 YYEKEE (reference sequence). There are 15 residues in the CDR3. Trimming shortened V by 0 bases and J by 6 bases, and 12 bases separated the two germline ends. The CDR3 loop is CASSLVAGAYEKLFF. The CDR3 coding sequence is TGTGCCAGCAGCTTGGTGGCAGGGGCTTATGAAAAACTGTTTTTT.

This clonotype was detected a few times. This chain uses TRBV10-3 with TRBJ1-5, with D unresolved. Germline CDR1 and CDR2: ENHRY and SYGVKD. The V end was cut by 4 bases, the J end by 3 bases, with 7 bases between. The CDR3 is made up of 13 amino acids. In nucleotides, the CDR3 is TGTGCCATCAGTGTAGGGTACAATCAGCCCCAGCATTTT. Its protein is CAISVGYNQPQHF.

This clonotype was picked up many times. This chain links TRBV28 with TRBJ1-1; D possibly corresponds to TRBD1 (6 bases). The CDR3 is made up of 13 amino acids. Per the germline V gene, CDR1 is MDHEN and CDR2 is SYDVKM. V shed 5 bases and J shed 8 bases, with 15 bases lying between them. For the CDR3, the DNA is TGTGCCAGCAGTCCGGACAGCGTTTTGGAAGCTTTCTTT. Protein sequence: CASSPDSVLEAFF.

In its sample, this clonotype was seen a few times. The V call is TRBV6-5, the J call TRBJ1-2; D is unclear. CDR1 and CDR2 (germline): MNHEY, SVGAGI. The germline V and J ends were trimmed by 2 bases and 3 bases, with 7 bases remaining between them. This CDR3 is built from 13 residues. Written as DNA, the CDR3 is TGTGCCAGCAGTTACCGGTTGGACTATGGCTACACCTTC. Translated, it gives CASSYRLDYGYTF.

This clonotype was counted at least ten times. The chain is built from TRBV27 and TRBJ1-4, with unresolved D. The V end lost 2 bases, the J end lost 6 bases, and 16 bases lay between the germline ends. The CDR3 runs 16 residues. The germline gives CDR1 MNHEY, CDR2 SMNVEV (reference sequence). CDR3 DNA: TGTGCCAGCAGTTTAGTCAGTCCTGAGGGATATGAAAAACTGTTTTTT. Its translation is CASSLVSPEGYEKLFF.

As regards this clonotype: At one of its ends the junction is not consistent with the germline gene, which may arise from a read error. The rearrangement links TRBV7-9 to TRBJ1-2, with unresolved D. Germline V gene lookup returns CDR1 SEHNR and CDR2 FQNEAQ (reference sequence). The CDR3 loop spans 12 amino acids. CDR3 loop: CGSSLGGNGYTF. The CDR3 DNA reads TGTGGCAGCAGCTTAGGAGGGAATGGCTACACCTTC. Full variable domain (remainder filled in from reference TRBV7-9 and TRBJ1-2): DTGVSQNPRHKITKRGQNVTFRCDPISEHNRLYWYRQTLGQGPEFLTYFQNEAQLEKSRLLSDRFSAERPKGSFSTLEIQRTEQGDSAMYLCGSSLGGNGYTFGSGTRLTVV.

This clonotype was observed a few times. CDR3 DNA: TGTGCCATCAGTGAGGCTGGGATAGCCAAAAACATTCAGTACTTC. This codes for CAISEAGIAKNIQYF. The genes are TRBV10-3 and TRBJ2-4; D unresolved. The CDR3 consists of 15 residues. The germline V and J ends were trimmed by 2 bases and 0 bases, with 8 bases remaining between them. Germline CDR1 and CDR2: ENHRY and SYGVKD.

The CDR3 DNA reads as TGTGCCAGCAGTTACGGAGCTTCTAAGGTGACCGGGGAGCTGTTTTTT. Translating it yields CASSYGASKVTGELFF. The V call is TRBV6-6, the J call TRBJ2-2; D is undetermined. The V and J ends lost 2 bases and 5 bases respectively, with 15 bases between them. From germline, CDR1 is MNHNY and CDR2 SVGAGI (reference sequence). This CDR3 is built from 16 residues.

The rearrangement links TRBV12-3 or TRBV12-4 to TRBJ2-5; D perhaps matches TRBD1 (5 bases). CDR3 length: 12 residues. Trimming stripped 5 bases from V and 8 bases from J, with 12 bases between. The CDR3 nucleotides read TGTGCCAGCAGTCGCCTCCAGGGTACCCAGTACTTC. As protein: CASSRLQGTQYF.

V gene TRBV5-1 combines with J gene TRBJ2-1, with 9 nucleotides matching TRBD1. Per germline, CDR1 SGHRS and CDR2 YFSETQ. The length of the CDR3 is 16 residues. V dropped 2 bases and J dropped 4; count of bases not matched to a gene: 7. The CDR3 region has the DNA TGCGCCAGCAGCTTAAACCGGGACAGGGTTTACAATGAGCAGTTCTTC. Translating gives CASSLNRDRVYNEQFF.

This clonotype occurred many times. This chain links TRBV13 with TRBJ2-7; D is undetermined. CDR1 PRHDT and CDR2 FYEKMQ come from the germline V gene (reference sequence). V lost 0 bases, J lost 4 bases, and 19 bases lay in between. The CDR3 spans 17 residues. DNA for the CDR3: TGTGCCAGCAGCTTAGGCCTTCCCCAGGCGAACCCGTACGAGCAGTACTTC. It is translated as CASSLGLPQANPYEQYF.

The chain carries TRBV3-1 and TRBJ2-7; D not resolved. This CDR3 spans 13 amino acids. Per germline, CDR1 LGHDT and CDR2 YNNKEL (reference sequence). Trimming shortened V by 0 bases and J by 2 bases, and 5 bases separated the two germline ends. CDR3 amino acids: CASSQDYTYEQYF. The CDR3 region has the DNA TGTGCCAGCAGCCAAGATTACACCTACGAGCAGTACTTC.

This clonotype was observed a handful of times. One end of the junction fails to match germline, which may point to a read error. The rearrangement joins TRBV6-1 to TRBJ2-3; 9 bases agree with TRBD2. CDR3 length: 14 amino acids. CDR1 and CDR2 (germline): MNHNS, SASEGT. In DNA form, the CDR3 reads TGTGCCAGCAGCGCCGGGACTAGCATAGATACGCAGTATTTT. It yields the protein CASSAGTSIDTQYF.

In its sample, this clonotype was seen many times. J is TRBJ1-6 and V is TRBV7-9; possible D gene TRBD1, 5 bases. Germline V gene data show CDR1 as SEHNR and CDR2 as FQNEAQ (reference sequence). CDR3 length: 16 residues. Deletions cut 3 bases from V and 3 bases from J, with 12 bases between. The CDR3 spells CASSFEAGLYNSPLHF. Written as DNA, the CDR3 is TGTGCCAGCAGCTTTGAGGCGGGGCTCTATAATTCACCCCTCCACTTT.

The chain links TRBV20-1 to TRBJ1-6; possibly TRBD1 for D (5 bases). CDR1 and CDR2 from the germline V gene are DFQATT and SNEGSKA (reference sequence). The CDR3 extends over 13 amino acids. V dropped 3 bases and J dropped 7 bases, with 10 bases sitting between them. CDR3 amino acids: CSARGPKNSPLHF. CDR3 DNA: TGCAGTGCTAGGGGACCGAAGAATTCACCCCTCCACTTT.

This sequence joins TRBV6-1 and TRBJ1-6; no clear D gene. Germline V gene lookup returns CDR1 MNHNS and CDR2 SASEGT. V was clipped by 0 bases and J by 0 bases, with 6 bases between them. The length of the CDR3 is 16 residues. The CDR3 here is CASSEAAYSYNSPLHF. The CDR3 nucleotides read TGTGCCAGCAGTGAAGCGGCTTACTCCTATAATTCACCCCTCCACTTT.

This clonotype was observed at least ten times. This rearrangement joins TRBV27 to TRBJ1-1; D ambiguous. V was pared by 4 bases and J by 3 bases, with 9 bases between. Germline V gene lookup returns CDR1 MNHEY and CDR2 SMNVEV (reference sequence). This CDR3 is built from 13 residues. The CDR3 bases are TGTGCCAGCAGTTCCCCAGGAGACACTGAAGCTTTCTTT. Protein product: CASSSPGDTEAFF.

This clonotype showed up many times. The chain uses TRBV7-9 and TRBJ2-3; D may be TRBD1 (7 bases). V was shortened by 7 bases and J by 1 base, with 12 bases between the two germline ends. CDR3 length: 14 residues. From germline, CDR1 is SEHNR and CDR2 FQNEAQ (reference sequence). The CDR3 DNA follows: TGTGCCAGCACCTCCAGGGGGGGCACAGATACGCAGTATTTT. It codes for CASTSRGGTDTQYF.

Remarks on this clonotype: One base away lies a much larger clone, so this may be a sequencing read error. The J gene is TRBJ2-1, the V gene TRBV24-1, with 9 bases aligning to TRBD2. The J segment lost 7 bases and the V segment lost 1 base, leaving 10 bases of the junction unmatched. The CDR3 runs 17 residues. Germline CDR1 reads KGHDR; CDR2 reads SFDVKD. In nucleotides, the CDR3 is TGTGCCACCAGTGATTTCCTGACTAGCGGATTCGTAAATGAGCAGTTCTTC. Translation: CATSDFLTSGFVNEQFF.

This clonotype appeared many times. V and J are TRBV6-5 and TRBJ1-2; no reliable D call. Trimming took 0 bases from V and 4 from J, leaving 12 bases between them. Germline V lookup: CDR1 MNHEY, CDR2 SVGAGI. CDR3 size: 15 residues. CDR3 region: CASSYSGIEFYGYTF. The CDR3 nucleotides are TGTGCCAGCAGTTACTCGGGGATCGAATTCTATGGCTACACCTTC.

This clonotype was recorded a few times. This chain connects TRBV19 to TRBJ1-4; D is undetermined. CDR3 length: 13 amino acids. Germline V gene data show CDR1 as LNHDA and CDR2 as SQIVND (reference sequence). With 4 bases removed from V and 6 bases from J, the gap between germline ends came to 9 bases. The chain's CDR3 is CASSTWTDEKLFF. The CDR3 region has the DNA TGTGCCAGTAGTACTTGGACGGATGAAAAACTGTTTTTT.

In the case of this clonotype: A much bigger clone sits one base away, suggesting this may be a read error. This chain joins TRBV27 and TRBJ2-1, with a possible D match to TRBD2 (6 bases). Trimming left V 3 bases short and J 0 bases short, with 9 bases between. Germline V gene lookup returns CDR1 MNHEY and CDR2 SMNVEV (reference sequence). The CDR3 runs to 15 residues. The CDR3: CASSFDGSSYNEQFF. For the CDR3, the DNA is TGTGCCAGCAGTTTTGACGGGAGCTCCTACAATGAGCAGTTCTTC.